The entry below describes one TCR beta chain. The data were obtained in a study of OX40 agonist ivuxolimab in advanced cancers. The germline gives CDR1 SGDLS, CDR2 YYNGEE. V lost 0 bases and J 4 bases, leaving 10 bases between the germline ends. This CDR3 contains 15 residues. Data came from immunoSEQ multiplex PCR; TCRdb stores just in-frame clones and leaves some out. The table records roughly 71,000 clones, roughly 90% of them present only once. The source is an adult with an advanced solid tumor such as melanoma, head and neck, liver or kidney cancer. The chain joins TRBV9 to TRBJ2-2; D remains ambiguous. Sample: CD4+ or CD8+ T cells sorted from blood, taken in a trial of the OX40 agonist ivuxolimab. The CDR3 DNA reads TGTGCCAGCAGCGTAGAAGGGTCGGTCACCGGGGAGCTGTTTTTT. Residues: CASSVEGSVTGELFF.